This T cell receptor (beta chain) was obtained from a study of blood T cell repertoires in COVID-19. Measured with immunoSEQ multiplex PCR; TCRdb has only the in-frame clones, and not every one. The sample records more than 150,000 clones, roughly three quarters being singletons. Germline assignment: CDR1 SGHVS and CDR2 FNYEAQ. Trimming cost V 2 bases and J 5 bases; bases outside gene matches: 14. There are 17 residues in the CDR3. Sequencing was performed on PBMCs or T cells enriched from blood (not recorded which). The chain recombines TRBV7-6 with TRBJ2-5; 7 bases are shared with TRBD1. This receptor was taken from a man aged 55-75 years who had been exposed to COVID-19. The CDR3 region is CASSLIPRQGRRETQYF. As DNA, the CDR3 is TGTGCCAGCAGCTTAATCCCTCGACAGGGTCGACGGGAGACCCAGTACTTC.